One and the same sample provided the 25 T cell receptor beta chains below, sequenced in a study of blood T cell repertoires in COVID-19. Profiled with immunoSEQ multiplex PCR; TCRdb holds only in-frame clones, not every one. The sample contains around 200,000 clones, about 89% of which appear only once. Input material: peripheral blood. These receptors were taken from a man aged 35 to 55 with acute or convalescent COVID-19.

A remark on this clone: This sample also contains other DNA sequences that code for the same CDR3. The chain recombines TRBV7-9 with TRBJ1-2; TRBD1 agrees at 9 bases. Germline V gene sequence: CDR1 SEHNR, CDR2 FQNEAQ (reference sequence). CDR3 length: 14 residues. The V gene end was trimmed by 4 bases and the J gene end by 7 bases; junction bases not matched to a gene: 7. The CDR3 DNA follows: TGTGCCAGCAGCTCAACAGGGGGCGTTGGTGGCTACACCTTC. Protein product: CASSSTGGVGGYTF.

The V and J genes are TRBV29-1 and TRBJ1-2; TRBD1 agrees at 9 bases. V shed 5 bases, J shed 4 bases, and the junction held 2 bases outside the gene matches. This CDR3 is 12 amino acids long. Germline CDR1 and CDR2: SQVTM and ANQGSEA. The CDR3 nucleotides are TGCAGCGTTACAGGGGGCGCCTATGGCTACACCTTC. It specifies CSVTGGAYGYTF. The variable domain in full, completed from reference TRBV29-1 and TRBJ1-2, reads SAVISQKPSRDICQRGTSLTIQCQVDSQVTMMFWYRQQPGQSLTLIATANQGSEATYESGFVIDKFPISRPNLTFSTLTVSNMSPEDSSIYLCSVTGGAYGYTFGSGTRLTVV.

In this sample, this clone turned up once. The chain employs TRBV9 and TRBJ2-7; TRBD2 might be the D (6 bases). Germline lookup yields CDR1 SGDLS and CDR2 YYNGEE. The CDR3 contains 15 residues. Trimming removed 0 bases from V and 0 bases from J, with 10 bases in between. The CDR3 sequence: CASSVETGDSYEQYF. The CDR3, as DNA: TGTGCCAGCAGCGTAGAGACGGGGGACTCCTACGAGCAGTACTTC.

The chain is built from TRBV20-1 and TRBJ1-2; maybe TRBD1 (6 bases). Trimming took 3 bases from V and 5 from J, leaving 16 bases between them. CDR3 length: 14 residues. CDR1 and CDR2 (germline): DFQATT, SNEGSKA (reference sequence). CDR3 nucleotide sequence: TGCAGTGCTAGTAAGTCAGGGGTCGAGTATGGCTACACCTTC. This encodes CSASKSGVEYGYTF.

The V gene is TRBV19, the J gene TRBJ1-4, with 9 bases aligning to TRBD1. Germline V gene lookup returns CDR1 LNHDA and CDR2 SQIVND (reference sequence). The V segment lost 3 bases and the J segment 8 bases; nucleotides outside the gene matches: 7. This CDR3 region has 15 residues. The CDR3 reads CASSIMGQGNEKLFF. In DNA form, the CDR3 reads TGTGCCAGTAGTATCATGGGACAGGGAAACGAAAAACTGTTTTTT.

As regards this clone: This same CDR3 is encoded by further DNA sequences in the sample. CDR3 DNA: TGTGCCAGTAGTCAAGGACAGGGGCGGGAAGGCTACACCTTC. This codes for CASSQGQGREGYTF. The chain employs TRBV19 and TRBJ1-2; TRBD1 matches at 9 bases. V was pared by 5 bases and J by 8 bases, with 9 bases of the junction left unmatched. The length of the CDR3 is 14 residues. The V gene's germline CDR1 is LNHDA and CDR2 SQIVND (reference sequence). The variable domain in full, completed from reference TRBV19 and TRBJ1-2, reads DGGITQSPKYLFRKEGQNVTLSCEQNLNHDAMYWYRQDPGQGLRLIYYSQIVNDFQKGDIAEGYSVSREKKESFPLTVTSAQKNPTAFYLCASSQGQGREGYTFGSGTRLTVV.

The chain recombines TRBV3-1 (or the pseudogene TRBV3-2) with TRBJ1-1, with D uncertain. CDR1 and CDR2 (germline): LGHDT, YNNKEL (reference sequence). V lost 4 bases, J lost 0 bases, and 6 bases lay in between. CDR3 length equals 13 residues. The CDR3 sequence: CASSLKLNTEAFF. The CDR3 DNA is TGTGCCAGCAGCCTTAAATTGAACACTGAAGCTTTCTTT.

The V call is TRBV5-8, the J call TRBJ1-2, with 7 bases identical to TRBD1. The CDR3 runs 14 residues. Per germline, CDR1 SGHTS and CDR2 YDEGEE. The junction had 5 bases not matched to a gene; V was cut back by 4 bases and J by 2 bases. CDR3 coding DNA: TGTGCCAGCAGCCCCGGGACAGCCAACTATGGCTACACCTTC. It is translated as CASSPGTANYGYTF.

The chain links TRBV12-3 or TRBV12-4 to TRBJ2-5; D ambiguous. The CDR3 consists of 12 residues. Trimming pared 6 bases from V and 4 bases from J, leaving 9 bases between. This chain's CDR3 is CASRLSGETQYF. CDR3 in DNA: TGTGCCAGCAGGCTATCTGGAGAGACCCAGTACTTC.

The chain is built from TRBV7-2 and TRBJ2-1; D is unclear. This CDR3 contains 15 residues. Trimming shortened V by 1 base and J by 1 base, and 8 bases separated the two germline ends. CDR1 and CDR2 (germline): SGHTA, FQGNSA. The CDR3 region is CASSLVADSYNEQFF. CDR3 DNA: TGTGCCAGCAGCTTAGTAGCCGATTCCTACAATGAGCAGTTCTTC.

This chain links TRBV12-3 or TRBV12-4 with TRBJ1-1; 7 positions match TRBD1. J lost 5 bases, V lost 6 bases, and 6 bases had no gene match. The CDR3 spans 13 residues. The CDR3 DNA follows: TGTGCCAGCAGGGAACAGGGGACGACTGAAGCTTTCTTT. Protein product: CASREQGTTEAFF.

This chain connects TRBV11-2 to TRBJ2-7; TRBD1 matches 9 bases. The CDR3 has 15 residues. The V and J ends lost 3 bases and 1 base, in that order; junction bases with no gene match: 4. Germline assignment: CDR1 SGHAT and CDR2 FQNNGV. The CDR3 reads CASSLLGTGSYEQYF. The DNA of the CDR3 is TGTGCCAGCAGCTTGTTAGGGACAGGGTCCTACGAGCAGTACTTC. Supplemented by reference TRBV11-2 and TRBJ2-7, the full variable domain reads EAGVAQSPRYKIIEKRQSVAFWCNPISGHATLYWYQQILGQGPKLLIQFQNNGVVDDSQLPKDRFSAERLKGVDSTLKIQPAKLEDSAVYLCASSLLGTGSYEQYFGPGTRLTVT.

J is TRBJ1-5 and V is TRBV6-5; 9 nucleotides match TRBD1. J gave up 3 bases and V 6 bases, and 3 bases lay outside the gene matches. Germline assignment: CDR1 MNHEY and CDR2 SVGAGI. The CDR3 is 14 residues long. Here the CDR3 DNA reads TGTGCCAGCAGCGGGACAGGGCACAATCAGCCCCAGCATTTT. This translates into CASSGTGHNQPQHF.

This clone came up once. The V call is TRBV5-4, the J call TRBJ2-6; no clear D. The CDR3 has 17 amino acids. The V end lost 0 bases, the J end lost 0 bases, and 10 bases lay between the germline ends. Germline lookup yields CDR1 SGHNT and CDR2 YYREEE (reference sequence). In nucleotides, the CDR3 is TGTGCCAGCAGCTTGGGGGCTATCAGCTCTGGGGCCAACGTCCTGACTTTC. The encoded protein is CASSLGAISSGANVLTF.

The rearrangement joins TRBV29-1 to TRBJ1-1; possible D gene TRBD1, 5 bases. The CDR3 is made up of 12 amino acids. The V end was cut by 4 bases, the J end by 5 bases, with 11 bases between. Germline V gives CDR1 SQVTM, CDR2 ANQGSEA. The CDR3 loop reads CSVARVGTEAFF. CDR3 nucleotide sequence: TGCAGCGTTGCCAGGGTAGGGACTGAAGCTTTCTTT.

The chain uses TRBV11-2 and TRBJ2-7, with no clear D. Trimming stripped 0 bases from V and 8 bases from J, with 8 bases between. This CDR3 contains 12 residues. Germline V CDR1 and CDR2: SGHAT, FQNNGV. Here the CDR3 reads CASSLEARKQYF. As DNA, the CDR3 is TGTGCCAGCAGCTTAGAGGCTAGGAAGCAGTACTTC.

The gene calls are TRBV5-5 and TRBJ1-2, with a possible D match to TRBD1 (5 bases). The CDR3 length is 14 residues. V lost 4 bases to trimming and J lost 5 bases, with 15 bases between them. From germline, CDR1 is SGHKS and CDR2 YYEKEE (reference sequence). In nucleotides, the CDR3 is TGTGCCAGCAGCATCAAGGGACTCTTATATGGCTACACCTTC. Its protein is CASSIKGLLYGYTF.

This clone was detected once. The CDR3 here is CSVLGQGPNNEQFF. CDR3 coding DNA: TGCAGCGTTTTAGGGCAGGGGCCCAACAATGAGCAGTTCTTC. The J gene is TRBJ2-1, the V gene TRBV29-1, with D perhaps TRBD1 (6 bases). Germline assignment: CDR1 SQVTM and CDR2 ANQGSEA. The CDR3 has 14 residues. V lost 5 bases and J 5 bases, leaving 16 bases between the germline ends.

The genes are TRBV19 and TRBJ2-2, with D perhaps matching TRBD2 (6 bases). This CDR3 has 15 residues. Germline V gene data show CDR1 as LNHDA and CDR2 as SQIVND (reference sequence). Trimming stripped 7 bases from V and 4 bases from J, with 16 bases between. The CDR3 nucleotides are TGTGCCAGTACGGAGGGTCAGGGAGCCACCGGGGAGCTGTTTTTT. This codes for CASTEGQGATGELFF. The full variable domain, with the rest looked up from reference TRBV19 and TRBJ2-2, is DGGITQSPKYLFRKEGQNVTLSCEQNLNHDAMYWYRQDPGQGLRLIYYSQIVNDFQKGDIAEGYSVSREKKESFPLTVTSAQKNPTAFYLCASTEGQGATGELFFGEGSRLTVL.

V is TRBV3-1 (or the pseudogene TRBV3-2) and J is TRBJ1-6; no definite D call. Trimming stripped 1 base from V and 7 bases from J, with 11 bases between. CDR3 length: 15 residues. The germline gives CDR1 LGHDT, CDR2 YNNKEL (reference sequence). CDR3 DNA: TGTGCCAGCAGCCAAGCCCCAGGCTGGAATTCACCCCTCCACTTT. As protein: CASSQAPGWNSPLHF.

CDR3 sequence: CATSRPSGSYEQYF. The CDR3, as DNA: TGTGCCACCAGCAGACCCTCCGGCTCCTACGAGCAGTACTTC. The chain links TRBV15 to TRBJ2-7, with D hard to call. The CDR3 has 14 residues. CDR1 is LNHNV, CDR2 YYDKDF, per germline (reference sequence). V lost 2 bases and J lost 0, with 8 bases in between. The complete variable domain, with remaining parts taken from reference TRBV15 and TRBJ2-7, reads DAMVIQNPRYQVTQFGKPVTLSCSQTLNHNVMYWYQQKSSQAPKLLFHYYDKDFNNEADTPDNFQSRRPNTSFCFLDIRSPGLGDTAMYLCATSRPSGSYEQYFGPGTRLTVT.

The gene calls are TRBV4-3 and TRBJ2-5, with 9 bases aligning to TRBD2. V dropped 0 bases and J dropped 14; count of bases not matched to a gene: 7. This CDR3 is 13 amino acids long. Germline CDR1 LGHNA, CDR2 YSLEER. CDR3 amino acids: CASSQDKRGATYF. Here the CDR3 DNA reads TGCGCCAGCAGCCAAGACAAGCGGGGGGCGACATACTTC.

This chain uses TRBV18 with TRBJ2-7; the D gene is possibly TRBD1 (5 bases). The CDR3 has 13 residues. Per germline, CDR1 KGHSH and CDR2 LQKENI. V was pared by 3 bases and J by 4 bases, with 10 bases between. The CDR3 reads CASSPTGIYEQYF. In DNA, the CDR3 is TGTGCCAGCTCACCTACAGGCATTTACGAGCAGTACTTC.

The chain joins TRBV5-6 to TRBJ1-5, with D hard to call. This CDR3 spans 12 amino acids. CDR1 is SGHDT, CDR2 YYEEEE, per germline. With 2 bases removed from V and 5 bases from J, the gap between germline ends came to 5 bases. DNA for the CDR3: TGTGCCAGCAGCTTAATAGATCAGCCCCAGCATTTT. Its protein product is CASSLIDQPQHF. Full variable domain (outside the CDR3, taken from reference TRBV5-6 and TRBJ1-5): DAGVTQSPTHLIKTRGQQVTLRCSPKSGHDTVSWYQQALGQGPQFIFQYYEEEERQRGNFPDRFSGHQFPNYSSELNVNALLLGDSALYLCASSLIDQPQHFGDGTRLSIL.

V usage is TRBV6-5 and J usage is TRBJ2-1; tentative D call: TRBD1 (6 bases). This CDR3 region has 13 residues. Germline CDR1 reads MNHEY; CDR2 reads SVGAGI. Trimming removed 4 bases from V and 6 bases from J, with 10 bases in between. The CDR3 DNA reads TGTGCCAGCAGTTCCGAAGGGGGCAATGAGCAGTTCTTC. Protein sequence: CASSSEGGNEQFF.